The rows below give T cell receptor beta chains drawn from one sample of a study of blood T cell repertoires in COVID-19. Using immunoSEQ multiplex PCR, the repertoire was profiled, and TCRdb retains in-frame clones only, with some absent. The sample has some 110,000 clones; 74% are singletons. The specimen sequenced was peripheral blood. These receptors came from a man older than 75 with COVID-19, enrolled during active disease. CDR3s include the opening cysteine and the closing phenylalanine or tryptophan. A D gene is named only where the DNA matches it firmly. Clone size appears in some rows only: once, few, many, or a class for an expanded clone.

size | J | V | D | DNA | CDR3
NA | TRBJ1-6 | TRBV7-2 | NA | TGTGCCAGCAGCGAGGGGGAACTGGGTTCACCCCTCCACTTT | CASSEGELGSPLHF
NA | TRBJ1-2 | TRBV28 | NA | TGTGCCAGCAGTCCGAACTCAGGGTATCTCTACACCTTC | CASSPNSGYLYTF
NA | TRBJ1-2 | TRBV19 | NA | TGTGCCAGTACCTCGGCGGGGGAAGCTAACTATGGCTACACCTTC | CASTSAGEANYGYTF
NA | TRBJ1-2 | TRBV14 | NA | TGTGCCAGCAGCCGGCAGGGGTCAGGCTATGGCTACACCTTC | CASSRQGSGYGYTF
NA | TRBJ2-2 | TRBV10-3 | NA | TGTGCCATCAGGCTGGGGACTGCGAACACCGGGGAGCTGTTTTTT | CAIRLGTANTGELFF
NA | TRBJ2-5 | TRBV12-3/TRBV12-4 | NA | TGTGCCAGCAGCCCTACGGGAGAAGAGACCCAGTACTTC | CASSPTGEETQYF
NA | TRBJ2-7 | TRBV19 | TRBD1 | TGTGCCAGTAGCAGGGACAGTACCTACGAGCAGTACTTC | CASSRDSTYEQYF
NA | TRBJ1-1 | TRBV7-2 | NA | TGTGCCAGCAGCACAATGGTCGGGTACACTGAAGCTTTCTTT | CASSTMVGYTEAFF
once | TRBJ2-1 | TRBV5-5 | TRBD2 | TGTGCCAGCAGCTTGGGTCGCCTAGCGGGAGGGAGCAATGAGCAGTTCTTC | CASSLGRLAGGSNEQFF
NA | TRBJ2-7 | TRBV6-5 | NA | TGTGCCAGCAGTTACCAGGCCTTTTCTAACTACGAGCAGTACTTC | CASSYQAFSNYEQYF
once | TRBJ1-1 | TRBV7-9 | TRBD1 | TGTGCCAGCAGCTCAAGTGGGACAGGGGGCAATGGAGCTTTCTTT | CASSSSGTGGNGAFF
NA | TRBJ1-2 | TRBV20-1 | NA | TGCAGTGCTACTACTGTTTATGGCTACACCTTC | CSATTVYGYTF
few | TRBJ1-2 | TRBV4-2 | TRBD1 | TGTGCCAGCAGCCAAGACAGGGGGGCTATCTCCTATGGCTACACCTTC | CASSQDRGAISYGYTF
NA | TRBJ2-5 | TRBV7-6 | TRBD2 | TGTGCCAGCAGCTTAGACGGCAGGGGGCTGACTAGCGGGAGTAGGTCCGAAGAGACCCAGTACTTC | CASSLDGRGLTSGSRSEETQYF
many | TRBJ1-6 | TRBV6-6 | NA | TGTGCCAGCACGCCTCGGGTCCGCGACGGGAATTCACCCCTCCACTTT | CASTPRVRDGNSPLHF
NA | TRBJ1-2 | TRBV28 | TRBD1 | TGTGCCAGCAGTCGGACAGGTTATGGCTACACCTTC | CASSRTGYGYTF
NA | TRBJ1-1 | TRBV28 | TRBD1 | TGTGCCAGCGCACACGCTGGGACAGCTGAAGCTTTCTTT | CASAHAGTAEAFF
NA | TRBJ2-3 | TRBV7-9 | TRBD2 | TGTGCCAGCAGCTTAGCCGGACTAGCGGGAGGGTTGGATACGCAGTATTTT | CASSLAGLAGGLDTQYF
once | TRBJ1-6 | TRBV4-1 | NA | TGCGCCAGCAGCCAAGATACCGGTTTTCCGTCACCCCTCCACTTT | CASSQDTGFPSPLHF
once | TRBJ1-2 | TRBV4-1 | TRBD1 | TGCGCCAGCAGCCAAGGGACAGGCCCCAACTATGGCTACACCTTC | CASSQGTGPNYGYTF
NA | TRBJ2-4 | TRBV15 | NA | TGTGCCACCAGCAGAGCAGGGACATCCCTAGCCAAAAACATTCAGTACTTC | CATSRAGTSLAKNIQYF
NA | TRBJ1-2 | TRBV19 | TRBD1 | TGTGCCAGTAGTATCTGGGGACAGGGTGATGGCTACACCTTC | CASSIWGQGDGYTF
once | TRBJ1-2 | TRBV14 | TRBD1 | TGTGCCAGCAGCCTCGGGACAGACTATGGCTACACCTTC | CASSLGTDYGYTF
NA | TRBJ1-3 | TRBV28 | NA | TGTGCCAGCAGGATCAGACAGGCGGCCCCGGGTCACATATATTTT | CASRIRQAAPGHIYF
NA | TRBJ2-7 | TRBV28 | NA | TGTGCCAGCACCGAGAATCGGGACTTCTACGAGCAGTACTTC | CASTENRDFYEQYF
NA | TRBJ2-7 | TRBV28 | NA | TGTGCCAGCAGTTTCGGGGGGCAGGACGAGCAGTACTTC | CASSFGGQDEQYF
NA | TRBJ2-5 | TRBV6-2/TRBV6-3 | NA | TGTGCCAGCAGTTACTCGGGGAGAGAGACCCAGTACTTC | CASSYSGRETQYF
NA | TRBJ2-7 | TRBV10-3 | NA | TGTGCCATCAGTGAGGCGGCTCTGGGTTCCTCCTACGAGCAGTACTTC | CAISEAALGSSYEQYF
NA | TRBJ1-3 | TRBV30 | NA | TGTGCCTGGAGTGTGGGCATCGGAAACACCATATATTTT | CAWSVGIGNTIYF
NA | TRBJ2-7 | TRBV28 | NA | TGTGCCAGCAGCCCCCTAAGAGGTACCCTCGGCGAGCAGTACTTC | CASSPLRGTLGEQYF
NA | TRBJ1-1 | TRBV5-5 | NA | TGTGCCAGCAGCTTGGTGCTAGGACTGGGAAAAAGAGCTTTCTTT | CASSLVLGLGKRAFF
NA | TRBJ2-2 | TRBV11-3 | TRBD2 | TGTGCCAGCAGCTTGAGCGGGGCCACCGGGGAGCTGTTTTTT | CASSLSGATGELFF
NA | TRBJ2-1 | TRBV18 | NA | TGTGCCAGCTCACCATGGGCGAAGGCGTCCCACAATGAGCAGTTCTTC | CASSPWAKASHNEQFF
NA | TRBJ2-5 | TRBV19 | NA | TGTGCCAGTAGTATATTGGGGGCTATCCAAGAGACCCAGTACTTC | CASSILGAIQETQYF
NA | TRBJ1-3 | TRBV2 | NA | TGTGCCAGCAGCTTTCGGGGGGGGACCGTACCTGGAAACACCATATATTTT | CASSFRGGTVPGNTIYF
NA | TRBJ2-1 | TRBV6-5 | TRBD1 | TGTGCCAGCCAGGGGGCCACCTACAATGAGCAGTTCTTC | CASQGATYNEQFF
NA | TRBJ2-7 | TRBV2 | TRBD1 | TGTGCCAGCAGTGAAGCGGAGACAGGGTTGAGGATCGAGCAGTACTTC | CASSEAETGLRIEQYF
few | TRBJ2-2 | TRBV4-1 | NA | TGCGCCAGCAGCCAAGCCTTTGTAAAAACCGGGGAGCTGTTTTTT | CASSQAFVKTGELFF
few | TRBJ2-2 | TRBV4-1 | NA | TGCGCCAGCACCTCACGGGGAGGAGGGGACACCGGGGAGCTGTTTTTT | CASTSRGGGDTGELFF
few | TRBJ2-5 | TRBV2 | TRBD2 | TGTGCCAGCAGTGTAAGCGGGAGCACCCAAGAGACCCAGTACTTC | CASSVSGSTQETQYF
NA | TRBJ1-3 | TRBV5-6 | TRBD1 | TGTGCCAGCAGCCATCCTCCAACAGGGGCTGGAAACACCATATATTTT | CASSHPPTGAGNTIYF
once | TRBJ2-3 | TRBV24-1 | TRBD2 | TGTGCCACCAGTGAGGGTAGCGGGAGCTTAACGACGCAGTATTTT | CATSEGSGSLTTQYF
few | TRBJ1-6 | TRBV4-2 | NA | TGTGCCAGCAGCCAAGAGACGGAACGGTCTAGTTCACCCCTCCACTTT | CASSQETERSSSPLHF
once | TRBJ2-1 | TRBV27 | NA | TGTGCCAGCAGTTCTGGCGGGCGAAAACGATTAAGCTCCTACAATGAGCAGTTCTTC | CASSSGGRKRLSSYNEQFF
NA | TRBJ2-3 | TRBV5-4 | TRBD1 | TGTGCCAGCAGCTTGGTGACAGGGCGAGATACGCAGTATTTT | CASSLVTGRDTQYF
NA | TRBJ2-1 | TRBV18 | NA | TGTGCCAGCTCCCCGTGGGCAGACCCCTACAATGAGCAGTTCTTC | CASSPWADPYNEQFF
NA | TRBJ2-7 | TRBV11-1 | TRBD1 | TGTGCCAGCGGACAGGTATACGAGCAGTACTTC | CASGQVYEQYF
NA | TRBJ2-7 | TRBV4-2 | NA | TGTGCCAGCAGCCAAGGATCAGGGGCTGGCTACGAGCAGTACTTC | CASSQGSGAGYEQYF
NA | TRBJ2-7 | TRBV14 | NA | TGTGCCAGCAGCCAAGATCTCGTCAGGGCCTTCGAGCAGTACTTC | CASSQDLVRAFEQYF
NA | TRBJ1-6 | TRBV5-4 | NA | TGTGCCAGCAGCCCCGGGGGGGGAAGGAATAATTCACCCCTCCACTTT | CASSPGGGRNNSPLHF
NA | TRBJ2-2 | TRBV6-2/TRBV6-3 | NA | TGTGCCAGCAGTCCGGGTCTTGAGGGGGAGCTGTTTTTT | CASSPGLEGELFF
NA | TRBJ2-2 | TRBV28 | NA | TGTGCCAGCAGTCCTTTTTTCGGGGAGCTGTTTTTT | CASSPFFGELFF
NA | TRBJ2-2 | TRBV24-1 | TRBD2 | TGTGCCACCAGTGATTTCACTAGCGGAGACACCGGGGAGCTGTTTTTT | CATSDFTSGDTGELFF
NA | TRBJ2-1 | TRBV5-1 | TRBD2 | TGCGCCAGCAGCTTTGGAGCGGGGGATGAGCAGTTCTTC | CASSFGAGDEQFF
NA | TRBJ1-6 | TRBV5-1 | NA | TGCGCCAGCAGCGACCTCCCACAGGGACGATCGAGTAATTCACCCCTCCACTTT | CASSDLPQGRSSNSPLHF
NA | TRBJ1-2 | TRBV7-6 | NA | TGTGCCAGCAGTCGAGGGTCCCCAGCCACCTATGGCTACACCTTC | CASSRGSPATYGYTF
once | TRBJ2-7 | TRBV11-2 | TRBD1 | TGTGCCAGCAGCTCGGGACAGGGGGAGCAGTACTTC | CASSSGQGEQYF
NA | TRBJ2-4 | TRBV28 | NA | TGTGCCAGCAGAAATCTTGCGGAAGGGGGAGGGGAAGGCATTCAGTACTTC | CASRNLAEGGGEGIQYF
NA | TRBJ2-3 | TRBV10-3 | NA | TGTGCCATCAGCGGTCTCACAGATACGCAGTATTTT | CAISGLTDTQYF